A single sample gave rise to the 19 T cell receptor beta chains below, sequenced in a study of T cells in localized non-small cell lung cancer. Libraries were prepared by immunoSEQ multiplex PCR; TCRdb keeps only in-frame clonotypes and omits some of them. Here the sample spans thousands of clones, approximately 37% being singletons. The sequences come from normal lung tissue next to the tumor, collected before any cancer treatment. These receptors were collected from a woman aged 40-69 years with stage I lung adenocarcinoma.

The chain uses TRBV30 and TRBJ2-2, with D perhaps matching TRBD2 (6 bases). CDR1 and CDR2 (germline): GTSNPN, SVGIG (reference sequence). Trimming left V 4 bases short and J 2 bases short, with 14 bases between. CDR3 length equals 15 residues. CDR3 DNA sequence: TGTGCCTGGATCCCACGGACTATAAACACCGGGGAGCTGTTTTTT. Translation: CAWIPRTINTGELFF.

V and J are TRBV19 and TRBJ2-7; D tentatively fits TRBD1 or TRBD2 (5 bases each). CDR1 and CDR2 from the germline V gene are LNHDA and SQIVND (reference sequence). Trimming shortened V by 3 bases and J by 5 bases, and 14 bases separated the two germline ends. CDR3 length equals 14 residues. As DNA, the CDR3 is TGTGCCAGTAGTATGGGGGAGACGGGGAACGAGCAGTACTTC. This codes for CASSMGETGNEQYF. Drawing the rest from reference TRBV19 and TRBJ2-7, the complete variable domain is DGGITQSPKYLFRKEGQNVTLSCEQNLNHDAMYWYRQDPGQGLRLIYYSQIVNDFQKGDIAEGYSVSREKKESFPLTVTSAQKNPTAFYLCASSMGETGNEQYFGPGTRLTVT.

Judged by abundance, this clone is medium-sized. CDR3 region: CASSSPHGTGPEAFF. The CDR3 nucleotides are TGTGCCAGCAGCTCACCACACGGGACAGGGCCTGAAGCTTTCTTT. The chain links TRBV11-3 to TRBJ1-1, with 9 bases matching TRBD1. The germline V gene encodes CDR1 SGHNT and CDR2 YENEEA. The CDR3 runs to 15 residues. V gave up 4 bases and J gave up 6 bases; unmatched junction bases: 9. The full variable domain, with the rest looked up from reference TRBV11-3 and TRBJ1-1, is EAGVVQSPRYKIIEKKQPVAFWCNPISGHNTLYWYLQNLGQGPELLIRYENEEAVDDSQLPKDRFSAERLKGVDSTLKIQPAELGDSAVYLCASSSPHGTGPEAFFGQGTRLTVV.

The chain couples TRBV29-1 to TRBJ2-3; possible D gene TRBD2, 6 bases. Trimming removed 4 bases at V and 2 bases at J, with 10 bases between. In germline, CDR1 is SQVTM, CDR2 ANQGSEA. This CDR3 has 13 residues. In DNA, the CDR3 is TGCAGCGTTGTTGGCGGGATCACAGATACGCAGTATTTT. This codes for CSVVGGITDTQYF.

The J gene is TRBJ1-1, the V gene TRBV11-3, with unresolved D. CDR1 SGHNT and CDR2 YENEEA come from the germline V gene. V lost 4 bases to trimming and J lost 2 bases, with 11 bases between them. CDR3 size: 14 residues. This CDR3 reads CASSSQLGNTEAFF. CDR3 sequence (DNA): TGTGCCAGCAGCTCACAACTTGGAAACACTGAAGCTTTCTTT.

The V gene is TRBV30, the J gene TRBJ1-4; D gene ambiguous. The CDR3 runs to 12 residues. Per the germline V gene, CDR1 is GTSNPN and CDR2 is SVGIG (reference sequence). Trimming cost V 4 bases and J 4 bases, with 7 bases left between them. The CDR3 reads CAWNRINEKLFF. CDR3 in DNA: TGTGCCTGGAATCGGATTAATGAAAAACTGTTTTTT.

The J gene is TRBJ2-3, the V gene TRBV6-8, with TRBD2 as a possible D gene (5 bases). CDR3 size: 14 residues. Trimming cost V 5 bases and J 10 bases, with 19 bases left between them. Germline CDR1 MNHGY, CDR2 SAAAGT. CDR3 sequence (DNA): TGTGCCAGCAGTGAGGGCAGCGAAGCGGTACCGCAGTATTTT. Translating it yields CASSEGSEAVPQYF.

This clone occurred a few times. The chain joins TRBV28 to TRBJ1-1, with a possible D match to TRBD1 (5 bases). The CDR3 extends over 13 amino acids. V was trimmed by 7 bases and J by 0 bases, leaving 9 bases between them. Germline CDR1 reads MDHEN; CDR2 reads SYDVKM. The CDR3 bases are TGTGCCAGCAAAGGACAAATGAACACTGAAGCTTTCTTT. It translates to CASKGQMNTEAFF.

This clone has a handful of counts. This chain links TRBV11-3 with TRBJ2-1; the match to TRBD2 covers 7 bases. With V trimmed by 5 bases and J by 2 bases, 9 bases remained unmatched. Germline CDR1 is SGHNT and CDR2 is YENEEA. The CDR3 consists of 16 residues. The CDR3 protein is CASSPSELATYNEQFF. The DNA of the CDR3 is TGTGCCAGCAGCCCCTCGGAACTAGCGACCTACAATGAGCAGTTCTTC.

The genes are TRBV18 and TRBJ1-3; no reliable D call. The CDR3 consists of 15 residues. Germline V CDR1 and CDR2: KGHSH, LQKENI. V lost 0 bases to trimming and J lost 0 bases, with 6 bases between them. The CDR3 loop reads CASSPPANSGNTIYF. The CDR3 DNA reads as TGTGCCAGCTCACCACCGGCAAACTCTGGAAACACCATATATTTT.

The chain uses TRBV1 and TRBJ1-1; the table gives TRBD1 as D, unverified against the DNA. TRBV1 is annotated as a pseudogene. There are 15 residues in the CDR3. This chain's CDR3 is CASSQQAGYSTEAFF. The CDR3 coding sequence is TGCGCCAGCAGCCAACAGGCAGGGTATTCCACTGAAGCTTTCTTT.

This clone qualifies as large (0.1 to 1%). V is TRBV19 and J is TRBJ2-1; 10 positions match TRBD2. The germline CDR1 and CDR2 sequences are LNHDA and SQIVND (reference sequence). This CDR3 is built from 15 residues. Trimming at V came to 5 bases and at J to 2 bases, leaving 3 bases not matched to a gene. For the CDR3, the DNA is TGTGCCAGTAGTTTCACTAGCGGGGCCTACAATGAGCAGTTCTTC. It is translated as CASSFTSGAYNEQFF.

This clone was seen just once. The chain uses TRBV28 and TRBJ1-3; D uncertain. Trimming took 7 bases from V and 3 from J, leaving 16 bases between them. The CDR3 is 15 amino acids. The germline CDR1 and CDR2 sequences are MDHEN and SYDVKM. CDR3 protein: CASNSGPGDGNTIYF. The CDR3 DNA sequence: TGTGCCAGCAACTCTGGTCCAGGAGATGGAAACACCATATATTTT.

This clone showed up just a few times. Written as DNA, the CDR3 is TGTGCCACCTTGGACCAGGGGGGTGGGAACACTGAAGCTTTCTTT. Translating it yields CATLDQGGGNTEAFF. The rearrangement joins TRBV19 to TRBJ1-1; 7 nucleotides line up with TRBD1. V shed 10 bases and J 1 base; nucleotides not matched to a gene: 12. CDR3 length equals 15 residues. Germline-derived CDR1 and CDR2 are LNHDA and SQIVND (reference sequence). Drawing the rest from reference TRBV19 and TRBJ1-1, the complete variable domain is DGGITQSPKYLFRKEGQNVTLSCEQNLNHDAMYWYRQDPGQGLRLIYYSQIVNDFQKGDIAEGYSVSREKKESFPLTVTSAQKNPTAFYLCATLDQGGGNTEAFFGQGTRLTVV.

There are a few counts of this clone. The chain combines TRBV4-1 with TRBJ1-1, with 9 bases matching TRBD1. This CDR3 contains 13 residues. The germline V gene encodes CDR1 MGHRA and CDR2 YSYEKL. V was clipped by 10 bases and J by 10 bases; unmatched bases: 13. The CDR3 nucleotides read TGCGCCAACAGGCTTACAGGGGGCCAGGCAGCTTTCTTT. This gives the protein CANRLTGGQAAFF.

The V and J genes are TRBV6-8 and TRBJ2-1; TRBD2 matches 10 bases. V lost 5 bases, J lost 1 base, and 2 bases stayed unmatched. Per the germline V gene, CDR1 is MNHGY and CDR2 is SAAAGT. This CDR3 has 15 residues. DNA of the CDR3: TGTGCCAGCAGTCTGACTAGCGGGTCCTACAATGAGCAGTTCTTC. Amino acid sequence: CASSLTSGSYNEQFF.

V gene TRBV15 combines with J gene TRBJ2-5; D is perhaps TRBD2 (6 bases). The CDR3 totals 14 residues. The V gene lost 0 bases and the J gene lost 5 bases, with 10 bases spanning the gap. Germline V gene data show CDR1 as LNHNV and CDR2 as YYDKDF (reference sequence). This CDR3 reads CATSRDRGTETQYF. For the CDR3, the DNA is TGTGCCACCAGCAGAGATCGGGGGACGGAGACCCAGTACTTC.

The chain links TRBV28 to TRBJ2-7, with 7 positions matching TRBD2. With 5 bases clipped from V and 4 bases from J, the junction kept 11 bases outside the gene matches. This CDR3 has 15 residues. The germline V gene has CDR1 MDHEN and CDR2 SYDVKM. CDR3 in DNA: TGTGCCAGCAGTACACCAAGCGGGAAAGTGTACGAGCAGTACTTC. Its protein product is CASSTPSGKVYEQYF.

The gene calls are TRBV18 and TRBJ2-2, with 13 bases matching TRBD2. The CDR3 spans 16 residues. The junction had 6 bases not matched to a gene; V was cut back by 2 bases and J by 9 bases. Germline CDR1 and CDR2: KGHSH and LQKENI. The CDR3 region is CASSPALAGGPRELFF. The DNA of the CDR3 is TGTGCCAGCTCACCAGCACTAGCGGGAGGGCCCCGGGAGCTGTTTTTT.